Ten or more counts support the clone carrying this T cell receptor beta chain. The target antigen is unknown. This record comes from a study of blood T cells in healthy people across ages. Overall study results and limits: Strongly correlated with naive T cell percentage was TCR beta diversity.

Next came a second PCR, run for about 6 to 11 cycles, which used a sample-barcoded 5' primer along with a J-beta primer mix. Every individual sample yielded 2.5 million or more paired-end reads (each containing CDR3). TCRdb analysed the 5' RACE reads with MiXCR anew, one entry per CDR3 protein. The sample yields about 700,000 distinct CDR3 sequences, 32% seen once. The CDR3 extends over 15 amino acids. Unmatched junction bases numbered 2, after V lost 4 bases and J lost 4 bases. CDR1 is DFQATT, CDR2 SNEGSKA, per germline (reference sequence). This TCR came from a woman over 75 in good health. What was sequenced was blood. The rearrangement links TRBV20-1 to TRBJ2-1, with 15 bases matching TRBD2. For the CDR3, the DNA is TGCAGTGCTAAAGGACTAGCGGGGGGGTACAATGAGCAGTTCTTC. Its protein product is CSAKGLAGGYNEQFF.